The 2 T cell receptor beta chains listed next were all sequenced from one sample in a study of T cells after yellow fever vaccination. Via MiXCR, TCRdb re-called the 5' RACE reads, giving one row per CDR3 protein. The sample has about 510,000 distinct CDR3 sequences, just over 20% seen once; the top ten hold about a sixth. Sample: PBMCs, taken about 20 days after the first yellow fever vaccination. Receptor source: a man aged 18-30 years who received the YFV17D yellow fever vaccine.

The rearrangement uses TRBV27 and TRBJ2-1; 10 bases match TRBD1. Germline V CDR1 and CDR2: MNHEY, SMNVEV (reference sequence). CDR3 length equals 15 residues. With V trimmed by 3 bases and J by 8 bases, 7 bases remained unmatched. The chain's CDR3 is CASSLGQGLWDEQFF. CDR3 DNA: TGTGCCAGCAGTTTGGGACAGGGGCTATGGGATGAGCAGTTCTTC.

The V gene is TRBV30, the J gene TRBJ1-1, with D perhaps matching TRBD1 (6 bases). The CDR3 length is 13 residues. V lost 5 bases to trimming and J lost 0 bases, with 10 bases between them. Per the germline V gene, CDR1 is GTSNPN and CDR2 is SVGIG (reference sequence). In nucleotides, the CDR3 is TGTGCCTGGGGCCGGGGGCTGAACACTGAAGCTTTCTTT. This encodes CAWGRGLNTEAFF. The entire variable domain, with the rest obtained from reference TRBV30 and TRBJ1-1, is as follows: SQTIHQWPATLVQPVGSPLSLECTVEGTSNPNLYWYRQAAGRGLQLLFYSVGIGQISSEVPQNLSASRPQDRQFILSSKKLLLSDSGFYLCAWGRGLNTEAFFGQGTRLTVV.